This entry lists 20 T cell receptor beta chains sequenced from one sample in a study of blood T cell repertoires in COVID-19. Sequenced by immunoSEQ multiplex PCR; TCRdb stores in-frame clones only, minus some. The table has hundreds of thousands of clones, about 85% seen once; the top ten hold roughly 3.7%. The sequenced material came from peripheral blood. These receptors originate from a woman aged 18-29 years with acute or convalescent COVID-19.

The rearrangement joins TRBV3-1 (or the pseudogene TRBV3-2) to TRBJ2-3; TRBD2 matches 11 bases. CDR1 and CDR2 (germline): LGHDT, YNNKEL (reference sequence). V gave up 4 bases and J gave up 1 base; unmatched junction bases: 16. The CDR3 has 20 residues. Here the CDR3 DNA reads TGTGCCAGCAGCCCCGGGGCACTAGCGGGGGTTTCTCGGGGCACAGATACGCAGTATTTT. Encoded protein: CASSPGALAGVSRGTDTQYF.

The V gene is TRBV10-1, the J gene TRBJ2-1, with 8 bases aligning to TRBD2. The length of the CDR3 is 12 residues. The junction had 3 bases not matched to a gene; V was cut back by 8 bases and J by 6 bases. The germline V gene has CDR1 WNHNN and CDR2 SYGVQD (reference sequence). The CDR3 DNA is TGCGCCAGCGGGACTAGGGGCAATGAGCAGTTCTTC. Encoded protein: CASGTRGNEQFF.

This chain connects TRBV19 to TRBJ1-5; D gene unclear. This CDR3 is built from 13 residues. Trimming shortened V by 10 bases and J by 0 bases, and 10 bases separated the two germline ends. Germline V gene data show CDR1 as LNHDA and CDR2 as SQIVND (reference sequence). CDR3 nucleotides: TGTGCCACCAACCGGTATAGCAATCAGCCCCAGCATTTT. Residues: CATNRYSNQPQHF.

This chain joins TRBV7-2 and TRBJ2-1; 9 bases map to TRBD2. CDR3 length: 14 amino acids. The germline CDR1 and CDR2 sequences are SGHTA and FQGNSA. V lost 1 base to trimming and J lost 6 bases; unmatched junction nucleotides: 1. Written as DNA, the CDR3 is TGTGCCAGCAGCTTAGGCGGGAGGGCCAATGAGCAGTTCTTC. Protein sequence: CASSLGGRANEQFF.

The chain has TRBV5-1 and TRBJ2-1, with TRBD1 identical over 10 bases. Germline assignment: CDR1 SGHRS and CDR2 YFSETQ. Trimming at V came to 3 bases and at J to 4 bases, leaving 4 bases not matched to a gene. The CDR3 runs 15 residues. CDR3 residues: CASSYGTGVYNEQFF. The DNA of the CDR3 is TGCGCCAGCAGCTACGGGACAGGGGTGTACAATGAGCAGTTCTTC.

The CDR3 sequence is CASGWDRNQPQHF. The CDR3 DNA sequence: TGTGCTAGTGGTTGGGACAGAAATCAGCCCCAGCATTTT. The chain employs TRBV12-5 and TRBJ1-5, with 7 bases lining up with TRBD1. The germline CDR1 and CDR2 sequences are LGHNT and FRNRAP. This CDR3 spans 13 amino acids. V was clipped by 4 bases and J by 4 bases; unmatched bases: 1. The full variable domain, in which reference TRBV12-5 and TRBJ1-5 provide the parts outside the CDR3, is DARVTQTPRHKVTEMGQEVTMRCQPILGHNTVFWYRQTMMQGLELLAYFRNRAPLDDSGMPKDRFSAEMPDATLATLKIQPSEPRDSAVYFCASGWDRNQPQHFGDGTRLSIL.

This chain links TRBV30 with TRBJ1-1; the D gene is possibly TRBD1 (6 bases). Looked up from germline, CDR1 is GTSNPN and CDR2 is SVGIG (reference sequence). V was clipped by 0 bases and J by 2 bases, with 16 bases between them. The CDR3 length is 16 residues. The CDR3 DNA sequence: TGTGCCTGGAGTGTCGGAGGGCGGGGGGCAAACACTGAAGCTTTCTTT. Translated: CAWSVGGRGANTEAFF.

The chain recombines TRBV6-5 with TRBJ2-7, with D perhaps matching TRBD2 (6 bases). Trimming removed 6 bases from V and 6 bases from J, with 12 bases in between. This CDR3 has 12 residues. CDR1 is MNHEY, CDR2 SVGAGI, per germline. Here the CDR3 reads CASRGLSPEQYF. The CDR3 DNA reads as TGTGCCAGCAGGGGACTTAGTCCCGAGCAGTACTTC.

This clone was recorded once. Written as DNA, the CDR3 is TGTGCCAGCAGCTTGATGGGCGGGAGGGCCTTATTGAATGAGCAGTTCTTC. As protein: CASSLMGGRALLNEQFF. The chain carries TRBV5-5 and TRBJ2-1, with TRBD2 matching over 9 bases. Germline V gives CDR1 SGHKS, CDR2 YYEKEE (reference sequence). This CDR3 comprises 17 residues. The ends lost 1 base at V and 7 bases at J; junction bases unmatched: 12.

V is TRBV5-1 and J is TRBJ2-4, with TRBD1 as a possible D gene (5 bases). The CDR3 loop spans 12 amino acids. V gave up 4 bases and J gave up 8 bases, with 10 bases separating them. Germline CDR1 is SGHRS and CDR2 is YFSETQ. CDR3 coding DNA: TGCGCCAGCAGCCCCTTAGGGGACATTCAGTACTTC. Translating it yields CASSPLGDIQYF. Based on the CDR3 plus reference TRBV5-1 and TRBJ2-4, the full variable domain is KAGVTQTPRYLIKTRGQQVTLSCSPISGHRSVSWYQQTPGQGLQFLFEYFSETQRNKGNFPGRFSGRQFSNSRSEMNVSTLELGDSALYLCASSPLGDIQYFGAGTRLSVL.

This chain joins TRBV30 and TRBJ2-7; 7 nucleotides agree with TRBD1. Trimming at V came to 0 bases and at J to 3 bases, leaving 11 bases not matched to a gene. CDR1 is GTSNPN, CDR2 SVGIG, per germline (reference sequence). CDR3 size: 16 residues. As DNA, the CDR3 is TGTGCCTGGAGTGTCGGCCAACCGGGACAGAACTACGAGCAGTACTTC. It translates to CAWSVGQPGQNYEQYF.

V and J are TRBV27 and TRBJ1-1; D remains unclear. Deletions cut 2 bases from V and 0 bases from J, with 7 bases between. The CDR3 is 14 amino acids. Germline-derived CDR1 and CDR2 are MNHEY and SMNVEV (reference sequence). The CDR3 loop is CASSLNSLNTEAFF. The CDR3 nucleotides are TGTGCCAGCAGTTTAAACAGTTTGAACACTGAAGCTTTCTTT.

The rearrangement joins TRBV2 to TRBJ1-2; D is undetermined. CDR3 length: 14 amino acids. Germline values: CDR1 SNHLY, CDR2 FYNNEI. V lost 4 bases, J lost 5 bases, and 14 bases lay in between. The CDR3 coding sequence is TGTGCCAGCAGTGCGGAGGGTTTTGGGTATGGCTACACCTTC. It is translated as CASSAEGFGYGYTF. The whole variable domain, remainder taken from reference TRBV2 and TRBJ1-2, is EPEVTQTPSHQVTQMGQEVILRCVPISNHLYFYWYRQILGQKVEFLVSFYNNEISEKSEIFDDQFSVERPDGSNFTLKIRSTKLEDSAMYFCASSAEGFGYGYTFGSGTRLTVV.

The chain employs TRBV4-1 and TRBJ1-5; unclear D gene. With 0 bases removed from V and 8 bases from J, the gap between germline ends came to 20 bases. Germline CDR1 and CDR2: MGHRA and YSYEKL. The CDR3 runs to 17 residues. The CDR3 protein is CASSQEIVVPESKPQHF. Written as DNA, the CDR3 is TGCGCCAGCAGCCAAGAGATAGTCGTTCCCGAAAGTAAGCCCCAGCATTTT.

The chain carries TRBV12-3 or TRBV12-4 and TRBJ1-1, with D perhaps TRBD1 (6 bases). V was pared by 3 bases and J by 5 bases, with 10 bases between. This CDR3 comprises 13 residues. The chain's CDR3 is CASSLQGRTEAFF. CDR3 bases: TGTGCCAGCAGTTTGCAGGGGCGTACTGAAGCTTTCTTT.

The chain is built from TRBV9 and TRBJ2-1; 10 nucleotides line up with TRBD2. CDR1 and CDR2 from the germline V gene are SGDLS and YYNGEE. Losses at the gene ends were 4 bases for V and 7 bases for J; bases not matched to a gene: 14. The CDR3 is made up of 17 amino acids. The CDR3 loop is CASSPRERGGLRNEQFF. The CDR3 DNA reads TGTGCCAGCAGCCCCCGGGAGCGGGGGGGACTTAGGAATGAGCAGTTCTTC.

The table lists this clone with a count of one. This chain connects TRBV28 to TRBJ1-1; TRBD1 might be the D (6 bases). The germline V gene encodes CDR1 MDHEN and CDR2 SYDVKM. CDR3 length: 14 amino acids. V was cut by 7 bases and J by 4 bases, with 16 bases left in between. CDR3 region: CASIFRGGITEAFF. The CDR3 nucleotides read TGTGCCAGCATCTTCAGAGGGGGAATCACTGAAGCTTTCTTT.

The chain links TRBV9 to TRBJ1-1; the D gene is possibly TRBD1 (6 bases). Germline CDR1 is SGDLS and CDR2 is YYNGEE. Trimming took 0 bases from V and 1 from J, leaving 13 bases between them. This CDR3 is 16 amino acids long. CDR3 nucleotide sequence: TGTGCCAGCAGCGTAGATCAGGGGTCTGGGAACACTGAAGCTTTCTTT. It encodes CASSVDQGSGNTEAFF.

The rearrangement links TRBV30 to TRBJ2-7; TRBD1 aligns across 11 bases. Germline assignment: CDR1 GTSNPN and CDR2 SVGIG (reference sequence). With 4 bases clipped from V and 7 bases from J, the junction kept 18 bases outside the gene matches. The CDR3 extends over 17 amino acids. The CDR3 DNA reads TGTGCCTGGACTCTGGACAGGGGGCCCGGGGGGTCGGGGGAGCAGTACTTC. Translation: CAWTLDRGPGGSGEQYF.

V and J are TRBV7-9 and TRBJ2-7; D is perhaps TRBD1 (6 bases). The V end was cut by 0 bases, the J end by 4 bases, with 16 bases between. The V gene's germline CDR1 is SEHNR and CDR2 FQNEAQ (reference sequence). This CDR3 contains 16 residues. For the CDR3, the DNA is TGTGCCAGCAGCTTAGCCATGGACAGATCGGTTTACGAGCAGTACTTC. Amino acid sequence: CASSLAMDRSVYEQYF.